Here is one T cell receptor beta chain with its context. A second about 7 to 12 cycle PCR used barcoded and J-beta primers. TCRdb independently ran MiXCR on the 5' RACE reads; one entry per CDR3 protein. The profile shows 750,000 to 950,000 distinct CDR3 sequences, 25% to 30% of them singletons. The data belong to a study of blood T cells in healthy people across ages. V lost 6 bases and J 7 bases, leaving 21 bases between the germline ends. Germline V gene data show CDR1 as DFQATT and CDR2 as SNEGSKA (reference sequence). There are 14 residues in the CDR3. The data were also submitted as part of a second study, on T cells of mothers and their children.

This sequence originates from a woman in her thirties or forties in good health. Sequencing was carried out using blood. The genes are TRBV20-1 and TRBJ1-2; D is undetermined. CDR3 DNA: TGCAGTGCCGTAGACCGCGGCGCGCTGAGTGGCTACACCTTC. Encoded protein: CSAVDRGALSGYTF.